The rows below give T cell receptor beta chains drawn from one sample of a study of shared clonotypes between healthy human individuals. Generated by immunoSEQ multiplex PCR, the TCRdb table keeps only in-frame clones and is missing some. The repertoire holds about 490,000 clones, 75% to 85% seen once, with about an eighth in the top ten. Material: PBMCs. Receptors originate from a woman in her forties in good health. Some clones in this sample may be carry-over from other donors' samples. Both conserved end residues are part of each CDR3. D genes are given only for firm matches. Only some rows state a clone size, as once, few, many or a class for expanded clones.

CDR3 protein | CDR3 DNA | J gene | clone size | D gene | V gene
CASSLTGTSGDGELFF | TGTGCCAGCAGCTTAACCGGGACTAGCGGTGACGGGGAGCTGTTTTTT | TRBJ2-2 | - | TRBD2 | TRBV11-3
CASSPPLAGLGSGEQYF | TGTGCCAGCAGCCCACCCTTGGCGGGTTTAGGTAGTGGCGAGCAGTACTTC | TRBJ2-7 | - | - | TRBV5-4
CASSLVGTEQYF | TGCGCCAGCAGCTTGGTGGGGACCGAGCAGTACTTC | TRBJ2-7 | few | - | TRBV5-1
CASAGVRDQETQYF | TGTGCCAGCGCCGGAGTGAGGGATCAAGAGACCCAGTACTTC | TRBJ2-5 | - | - | TRBV9
CASSLVGGTSGSSYNEQFF | TGTGCCAGCAGCTTAGTGGGTGGGACTAGCGGGAGCTCCTACAATGAGCAGTTCTTC | TRBJ2-1 | - | TRBD2 | TRBV7-9
CATSRGGGTDEKLFF | TGTGCCACCAGCAGAGGGGGTGGAACAGATGAAAAACTGTTTTTT | TRBJ1-4 | - | - | TRBV15
CASSPKSVLGTQYF | TGTGCCAGCAGCCCGAAGTCAGTGCTGGGGACCCAGTACTTC | TRBJ2-5 | few | - | TRBV5-6
CASSVEGASGNTIYF | TGTGCCAGCAGCGTAGAGGGAGCCTCTGGAAACACCATATATTTT | TRBJ1-3 | - | - | TRBV9
CASRKQPNTGELFF | TGCGCCAGCAGGAAACAGCCGAACACCGGGGAGCTGTTTTTT | TRBJ2-2 | once | - | TRBV10-2
CASSSIAGPNTGELFF | TGTGCCAGCAGTTCGATAGCGGGACCGAACACCGGGGAGCTGTTTTTT | TRBJ2-2 | - | TRBD2 | TRBV28
CASSAGLAPYNEQFF | TGTGCCAGCAGCGCGGGACTAGCGCCTTACAATGAGCAGTTCTTC | TRBJ2-1 | - | TRBD2 | TRBV5-5
CASSSQGFRNAEAFF | TGTGCCAGCAGCTCACAGGGGTTCCGAAACGCTGAAGCTTTCTTT | TRBJ1-1 | - | TRBD1 | TRBV5-8
CASSPDGHKTETYGYTF | TGTGCCAGCAGCCCAGACGGGCATAAGACAGAAACCTATGGCTACACCTTC | TRBJ1-2 | - | - | TRBV21-1
CASRNGGAGHSYEQYF | TGTGCCAGCCGGAATGGTGGCGCGGGGCACTCCTACGAGCAGTACTTC | TRBJ2-7 | - | - | TRBV28
CASSSGQGNTEAFF | TGTGCCAGCAGCTCCGGACAGGGGAATACTGAAGCTTTCTTT | TRBJ1-1 | few | TRBD1 | TRBV7-9
CASSWTFTDTQYF | TGTGCCAGCAGCTGGACGTTCACAGATACGCAGTATTTT | TRBJ2-3 | - | - | TRBV7-8
CASSQAGGGYEQYF | TGTGCCAGCAGCCAAGCAGGGGGTGGTTACGAGCAGTACTTC | TRBJ2-7 | - | TRBD1 | TRBV4-2
CASSLGLAGLYEQYF | TGTGCCAGCAGCTTAGGGCTAGCGGGACTCTACGAGCAGTACTTC | TRBJ2-7 | once | TRBD2 | TRBV7-2
CASSSGQGEGTEAFF | TGCGCCAGCAGCTCCGGACAGGGGGAGGGCACTGAAGCTTTCTTT | TRBJ1-1 | - | TRBD1 | TRBV5-1
CASSVLADMNTGELFF | TGTGCCAGCAGCGTCTTAGCGGACATGAACACCGGGGAGCTGTTTTTT | TRBJ2-2 | - | - | TRBV9
CASSLDNLGDTEAFF | TGCGCCAGCAGCTTAGACAACCTTGGAGACACTGAAGCTTTCTTT | TRBJ1-1 | - | - | TRBV5-1
CASSLAGTRSSGNTIYF | TGTGCCAGCAGCTTAGCCGGGACACGGAGCTCTGGAAACACCATATATTTT | TRBJ1-3 | - | - | TRBV11-2
CASSEGTREANYGYTF | TGTGCCAGCAGTGAAGGCACCAGGGAGGCTAACTATGGCTACACCTTC | TRBJ1-2 | - | - | TRBV6-1
CASSTGQVDYEQYF | TGCGCCAGCAGCACAGGACAGGTGGACTACGAGCAGTACTTC | TRBJ2-7 | - | TRBD1 | TRBV5-1
CASSVDSNNEQFF | TGTGCCAGCAGTGTGGACAGCAACAATGAGCAGTTCTTC | TRBJ2-1 | - | - | TRBV6-4
CASGLGTSSAYGYTF | TGTGCCAGCGGGCTCGGGACGTCCTCCGCCTATGGCTACACCTTC | TRBJ1-2 | once | - | TRBV6-5
CASSVDRGAYEQYF | TGTGCCAGCAGCGTGGACAGGGGAGCCTACGAGCAGTACTTC | TRBJ2-7 | - | TRBD1 | TRBV7-6
CASSFQGQRNTEAFF | TGCGCCAGCAGCTTCCAGGGACAGCGGAACACTGAAGCTTTCTTT | TRBJ1-1 | - | TRBD1 | TRBV5-1
CASSPPLLAGVYNEQFF | TGTGCCAGCAGCCCTCCTCTACTAGCGGGAGTCTACAATGAGCAGTTCTTC | TRBJ2-1 | - | TRBD2 | TRBV9
CASSRGQGASEAFF | TGTGCCAGCAGTAGGGGACAGGGGGCGAGTGAAGCTTTCTTT | TRBJ1-1 | - | TRBD1 | TRBV6-5
CAISGRVNEKLFF | TGTGCCATCAGTGGTAGGGTCAATGAAAAACTGTTTTTT | TRBJ1-4 | - | - | TRBV10-3
CASSLRHAYGTDTQYF | TGCGCCAGCAGTTTGCGCCATGCTTACGGCACAGATACGCAGTATTTT | TRBJ2-3 | - | - | TRBV5-1
CASSLTSGTYQETQYF | TGTGCCAGCAGCTTAACTAGCGGGACGTACCAAGAGACCCAGTACTTC | TRBJ2-5 | - | TRBD2 | TRBV7-8
CAWSPENYGYTF | TGTGCCTGGAGTCCAGAGAACTATGGCTACACCTTC | TRBJ1-2 | - | - | TRBV30
CASSHPGRQGESYGYTF | TGCGCCAGCAGCCATCCGGGACGCCAGGGGGAAAGCTATGGCTACACCTTC | TRBJ1-2 | - | TRBD1 | TRBV4-1
CASTSLGEQFF | TGTGCCAGCACCTCGCTTGGTGAGCAGTTCTTC | TRBJ2-1 | - | - | TRBV7-6
CASSRLIYGYTF | TGTGCCAGCAGCCGATTAATCTATGGCTACACCTTC | TRBJ1-2 | - | - | TRBV7-2
CASSFGRQGRNYGYTF | TGTGCCAGCAGCTTCGGGCGACAGGGGCGTAACTATGGCTACACCTTC | TRBJ1-2 | - | TRBD1 | TRBV11-2
CASSRPPGTSGADTQYF | TGCGCCAGCAGCCGGCCTCCCGGGACTAGCGGAGCAGATACGCAGTATTTT | TRBJ2-3 | - | TRBD2 | TRBV4-1
CASSQSYSAANYGYTF | TGTGCCAGCAGTCAATCCTACAGTGCGGCTAACTATGGCTACACCTTC | TRBJ1-2 | many | - | TRBV27
CASSQGSREQFF | TGTGCCAGCAGCCAGGGTTCCCGTGAGCAGTTCTTC | TRBJ2-1 | once | - | TRBV2
CASSLSSYEQYF | TGTGCCAGCAGCTTAAGCTCCTACGAGCAGTACTTC | TRBJ2-7 | - | - | TRBV13
CASSSDRSPDTQYF | TGCGCCAGCTCCTCGGACAGGTCTCCAGATACGCAGTATTTT | TRBJ2-3 | - | TRBD1 | TRBV5-1
CATSLNLLGGTDTQYF | TGTGCCACTTCCCTAAACTTGCTGGGGGGCACAGATACGCAGTATTTT | TRBJ2-3 | - | - | TRBV2